This T cell receptor beta chain comes out of a study of post-analysis software for immune sequencing data. Study-level results: Those with multiple sclerosis, the patient group, showed significantly lower normalized Chao1 diversity than controls. Those samples that were prepared in the same batch co-clustered strongly by F measure. Elevated frequency relative to controls characterized four or five TRBV segments in patients, TRBV5-6, TRBV5-1 and TRBV20-1 among them.

Germline CDR1 reads MNHEY; CDR2 reads SVGAGI. The V and J ends lost 6 bases and 0 bases respectively, with 12 bases between them. The CDR3 is 14 residues long. A remark on this clonotype: Its target is unknown.

TCR beta libraries were prepared from cDNA with unique molecular identifiers. MiXCR, run by TCRdb on the PCR reads, gives a single entry per CDR3 protein. The table lists hundreds of thousands of distinct CDR3 sequences, more than 50% of them singletons. This TCR was recovered from a girl aged 2-9 years with multiple sclerosis. The sequenced sample consisted of blood. The chain recombines TRBV6-5 with TRBJ2-7; D perhaps matches TRBD1 (5 bases). For the CDR3, the DNA is TGTGCCAGCAGCCGACAGTTTAGCTCCTACGAGCAGTACTTC. Residues: CASSRQFSSYEQYF.